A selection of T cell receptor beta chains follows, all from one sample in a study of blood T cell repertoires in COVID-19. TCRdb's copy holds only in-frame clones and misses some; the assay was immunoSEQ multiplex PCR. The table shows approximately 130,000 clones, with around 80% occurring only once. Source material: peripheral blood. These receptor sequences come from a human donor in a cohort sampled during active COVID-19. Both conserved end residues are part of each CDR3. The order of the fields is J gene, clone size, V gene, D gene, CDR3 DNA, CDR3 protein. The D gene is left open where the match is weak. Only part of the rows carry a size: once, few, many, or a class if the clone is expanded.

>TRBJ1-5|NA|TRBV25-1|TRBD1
TGTGCCAGCAGCGAGGACAGGGGAGGCAGTCAGCCCCAGCATTTT
CASSEDRGGSQPQHF
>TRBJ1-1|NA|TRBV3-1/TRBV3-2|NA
TGTGCCAGCAGCCAACGCAGGGTGAACACTGAAGCTTTCTTT
CASSQRRVNTEAFF
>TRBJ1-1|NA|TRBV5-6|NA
TGTGCCAGCAGCTTGAGTAGGGAGGGGAACACTGAAGCTTTCTTT
CASSLSREGNTEAFF
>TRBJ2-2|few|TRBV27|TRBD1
TGTGCCAGCAGTAAAACCGGGACAGGGAACACCGGGGAGCTGTTTTTT
CASSKTGTGNTGELFF
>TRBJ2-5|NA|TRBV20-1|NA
TGCAGTGCACTTTTAGAGACCCAGTACTTC
CSALLETQYF
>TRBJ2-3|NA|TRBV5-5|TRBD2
TGTGCCAGCAGCTTGACTAGCGTTCAAGATACGCAGTATTTT
CASSLTSVQDTQYF
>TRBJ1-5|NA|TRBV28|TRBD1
TGTGCCAGCAGGCGGGACAGGGGAAAGGGTCAGCCCCAGCATTTT
CASRRDRGKGQPQHF
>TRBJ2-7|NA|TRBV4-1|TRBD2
TGCGCCAGCAGCCAGGCCCTAGCGGGGGCCTTCCCCTACGAGCAGTACTTC
CASSQALAGAFPYEQYF
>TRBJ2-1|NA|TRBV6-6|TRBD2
TGTGCCAGCAGTTACTCGAGGAGCGGGGGGGTGAATGAGCAGTTCTTC
CASSYSRSGGVNEQFF
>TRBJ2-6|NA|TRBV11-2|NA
TGTGCCAGCAGCCCCTTATTAGGGGCCAACGTCCTGACTTTC
CASSPLLGANVLTF
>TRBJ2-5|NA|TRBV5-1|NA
TGCGCCAGCAGTATAACAGACCAAGAGACCCAGTACTTC
CASSITDQETQYF
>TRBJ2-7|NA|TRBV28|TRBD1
TGTGCCAGCAGTTTAGACAGGGTCCACGAGCAGTACTTC
CASSLDRVHEQYF
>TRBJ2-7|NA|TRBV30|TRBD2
TGTGCCTGTGAGTGGGACTACGGCTACGAGCAGTACTTC
CACEWDYGYEQYF
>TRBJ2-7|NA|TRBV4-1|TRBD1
TGCGCCAGCAGCCAGGGTACAGGGGAAACCTACGAGCAGTACTTC
CASSQGTGETYEQYF
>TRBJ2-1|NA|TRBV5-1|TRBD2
TGCGCCAGCAGCCCTAGCGGGGGCATTAACTACAATGAGCAGTTCTTC
CASSPSGGINYNEQFF
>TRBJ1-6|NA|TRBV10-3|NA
TGTGCCATCAGTGGGCCGACTCAATCACCCCTCCACTTT
CAISGPTQSPLHF
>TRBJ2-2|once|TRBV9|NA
TGTGCCAGCAGCGTAGCTTTAGTTCCGAACACCGGGGAGCTGTTTTTT
CASSVALVPNTGELFF
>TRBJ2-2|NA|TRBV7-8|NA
TGTGCCAGCCGCCCCGGGGGGCCCCTCAACACCGGGGAGCTGTTTTTT
CASRPGGPLNTGELFF
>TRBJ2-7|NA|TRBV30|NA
TGTGCCTGGAGTCCCGGTGGGGGGTACGAGCAGTACTTC
CAWSPGGGYEQYF
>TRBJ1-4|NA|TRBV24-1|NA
TGTGCCACCCCCAGGGGTAATGAAAAACTGTTTTTT
CATPRGNEKLFF
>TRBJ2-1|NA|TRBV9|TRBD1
TGTGCCAGCAGCGTAACAGGGGGCCGGGGGAATGAGCAGTTCTTC
CASSVTGGRGNEQFF
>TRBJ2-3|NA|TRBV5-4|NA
TGTGCCAGCAGCTACGGGGTTAGCACAGATACGCAGTATTTT
CASSYGVSTDTQYF
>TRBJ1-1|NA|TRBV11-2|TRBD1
TGTGCCAGCAGCTCGGACAGGGGGATCGCTGAAGCTTTCTTT
CASSSDRGIAEAFF
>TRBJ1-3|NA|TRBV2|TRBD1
TGTGCCAGCAGTATGGACAGGGGGATTGGAAACACCATATATTTT
CASSMDRGIGNTIYF
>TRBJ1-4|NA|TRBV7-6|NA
TGTGCCAGCAGCACCAGACTAGAGGCTGAAAAACTGTTTTTT
CASSTRLEAEKLFF
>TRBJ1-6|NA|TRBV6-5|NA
TGTGCCAGCAGTTACTCACCAGGAGGGTCGGGATCACCCCTCCACTTT
CASSYSPGGSGSPLHF
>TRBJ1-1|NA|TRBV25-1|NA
TGTGCCAGCAGTGAGACTAACGGGGAAAGGACTGAAGCTTTCTTT
CASSETNGERTEAFF
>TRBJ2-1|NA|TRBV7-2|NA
TGTGCCAGCAGCTTAGTAGCGGTCGATGAGCAGTTCTTC
CASSLVAVDEQFF
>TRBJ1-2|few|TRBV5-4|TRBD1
TGTGCCAGCAGCAGTTGGACAGGGGTTGGCTACACCTTC
CASSSWTGVGYTF
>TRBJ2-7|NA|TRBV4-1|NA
TGCGCCAGCAGCCAACAAACACCCGACAGGGAGCAGTACTTC
CASSQQTPDREQYF
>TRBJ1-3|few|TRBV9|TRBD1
TGTGCCAGCAGCTTCCGACAGGGCCGAGGAAACACCATATATTTT
CASSFRQGRGNTIYF
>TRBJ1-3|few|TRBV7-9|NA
TGTGCCAGCAGTGTCCAGGGCTCTGGAAACACCATATATTTT
CASSVQGSGNTIYF
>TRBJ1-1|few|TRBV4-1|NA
TGCGCCAGCAGCCAAGAGCGGGAAATGAACACTGAAGCTTTCTTT
CASSQEREMNTEAFF
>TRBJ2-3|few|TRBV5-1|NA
TGCGCCAGCAGCGCGGTAGCAGCAGATACGCAGTATTTT
CASSAVAADTQYF
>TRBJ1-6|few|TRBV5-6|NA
TGTGCCAGCAGCTTGGGTGCGGGGGTCCTTGTTTCACCCCTCCACTTT
CASSLGAGVLVSPLHF
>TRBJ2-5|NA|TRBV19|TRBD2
TGTGCCAGTAGTACGGGACTAGCGGGGGTGGGAGAGACCCAGTACTTC
CASSTGLAGVGETQYF
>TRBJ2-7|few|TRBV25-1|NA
TGTGCCAGCAGTGACTCCATGGTCCGGACTTCAAGTCCCTACGAGCAGTACTTC
CASSDSMVRTSSPYEQYF